The 31 T cell receptor beta chains in this list originate from one sample, sequenced in a study of control samples from healthy donors and cancer patients. The protocol was immunoSEQ multiplex PCR, while the TCRdb copy is restricted to in-frame clones and leaves out a portion. The data show 100,000 to 150,000 clones, about 86% seen once. The specimen was blood. These receptors all stem from a man aged 25-45 years in good health.

The rearrangement joins TRBV9 to TRBJ1-5, with TRBD1 identical over 8 bases. The CDR3 spans 15 residues. Trimming removed 3 bases from V and 5 bases from J; junction bases left unmatched: 7. The V gene's germline CDR1 is SGDLS and CDR2 YYNGEE. The CDR3 protein is CASSGGTGPYQPQHF. The CDR3 nucleotides are TGTGCCAGCAGCGGCGGGACAGGCCCATATCAGCCCCAGCATTTT.

This clone showed up just once. The V call is TRBV10-2, the J call TRBJ1-5, with 11 nucleotides matching TRBD1. Per the germline V gene, CDR1 is WSHSY and CDR2 is SAAADI. The CDR3 contains 13 residues. Germline trimming cut 7 bases from V and 7 bases from J; bases unmatched to any gene: 3. CDR3 loop: CASTGTGGQPQHF. The CDR3 bases are TGCGCCAGCACCGGGACAGGGGGACAGCCCCAGCATTTT.

The chain couples TRBV27 to TRBJ2-1, with 10 bases aligning to TRBD2. The CDR3 is made up of 16 amino acids. Germline-derived CDR1 and CDR2 are MNHEY and SMNVEV (reference sequence). V trimming: 3 bases; J trimming: 5 bases; junction bases outside the gene matches: 7. The CDR3 DNA reads as TGTGCCAGCAGTTTCTTAGCGGGGGGCCGGGACAATGAGCAGTTCTTC. It codes for CASSFLAGGRDNEQFF.

The chain combines TRBV25-1 with TRBJ1-4; tentatively, D is TRBD1 (6 bases). V lost 3 bases and J lost 5, with 16 bases in between. Germline CDR1 reads MGHDK; CDR2 reads SYGVNS. The length of the CDR3 is 16 residues. This chain's CDR3 is CASSERNRDTNEKLFF. The CDR3 nucleotides are TGTGCCAGCAGTGAGAGAAACCGGGACACAAATGAAAAACTGTTTTTT.

The rearrangement joins TRBV30 to TRBJ1-2; 8 bases agree with TRBD1. CDR1 is GTSNPN and CDR2 is SVGIG in the germline V gene (reference sequence). V was pared by 1 base and J by 2 bases, with 3 bases of the junction left unmatched. The CDR3 contains 14 residues. For the CDR3, the DNA is TGTGCCTGGAGTGCCGGACAGGGAAACTATGGCTACACCTTC. This sequence encodes CAWSAGQGNYGYTF.

This chain connects TRBV30 to TRBJ1-5, with D maybe TRBD1 (6 bases). This CDR3 comprises 13 residues. Germline V lookup: CDR1 GTSNPN, CDR2 SVGIG (reference sequence). V was cut by 0 bases and J by 6 bases, with 9 bases left in between. The CDR3 here is CAWSVQGGQPQHF. The CDR3, as DNA: TGTGCCTGGAGTGTACAGGGAGGTCAGCCCCAGCATTTT.

About this clone itself: The junction shows a germline mismatch at one end, possibly a read error. V gene TRBV28 combines with J gene TRBJ1-5, with D possibly matching TRBD1 (5 bases). The CDR3 sequence is 14 residues long. Germline assignment: CDR1 MDHEN and CDR2 SYDVKM. CDR3: CASSLSYGWGRGDF. In nucleotides, the CDR3 is TGTGCCAGCAGTTTATCATACGGTTGGGGACGGGGAGATTTT.

The chain is built from TRBV2 and TRBJ1-5, with a possible D match to TRBD1 (5 bases). CDR1 is SNHLY and CDR2 is FYNNEI in the germline V gene. The CDR3 contains 15 residues. The V end lost 0 bases, the J end lost 2 bases, and 8 bases lay between the germline ends. CDR3 in amino acids: CASSEAPRGNQPQHF. For the CDR3, the DNA is TGTGCCAGCAGTGAAGCACCCAGGGGCAATCAGCCCCAGCATTTT.

The chain has TRBV7-8 and TRBJ1-2; D is unclear. The CDR3 extends over 16 amino acids. The germline gives CDR1 SGHVS, CDR2 FQNEAQ. With 1 base removed from V and 8 bases from J, the gap between germline ends came to 20 bases. The CDR3 reads CASSLVQRTAPWGYTF. The CDR3 nucleotides read TGTGCCAGCAGCTTAGTTCAAAGGACTGCCCCTTGGGGCTACACCTTC.

The rearrangement joins TRBV18 to TRBJ2-5; tentatively, D is TRBD2 (6 bases). The CDR3 sequence is 14 residues long. V lost 3 bases to trimming and J lost 5 bases, with 13 bases between them. Germline loops: CDR1 KGHSH, CDR2 LQKENI. The CDR3 sequence is CASSPWGRIETQYF. The CDR3 bases are TGTGCCAGCTCACCGTGGGGGAGGATTGAGACCCAGTACTTC.

The sample holds a few counts of this clone. V gene TRBV20-1 combines with J gene TRBJ1-2; the D is unclear. The CDR3 sequence is 13 residues long. V gave up 3 bases and J gave up 2 bases, with 10 bases separating them. Germline V gives CDR1 DFQATT, CDR2 SNEGSKA (reference sequence). The CDR3 region has the DNA TGCAGTGCTAGTAAGGGAATAAACTATGGCTACACCTTC. Residues: CSASKGINYGYTF.

In DNA form, the CDR3 reads TGCGCCAGCAGCCGGTTTAGCAATCAGCCCCAGCATTTT. Its protein product is CASSRFSNQPQHF. This chain uses TRBV5-1 with TRBJ1-5; D call uncertain. Germline V CDR1 and CDR2: SGHRS, YFSETQ. The V end lost 4 bases, the J end lost 0 bases, and 5 bases lay between the germline ends. The CDR3 extends over 13 amino acids.

CDR3 nucleotide sequence: TGTGCCAGCAGTGAAGCGATAGAGGATTTGGGTTCCCAATTTTCACCCCTCCACTTT. Translating it yields CASSEAIEDLGSQFSPLHF. This rearrangement joins TRBV6-1 to TRBJ1-6; unclear D gene. CDR1 MNHNS and CDR2 SASEGT come from the germline V gene. V was clipped by 0 bases and J by 9 bases, with 24 bases between them. There are 19 residues in the CDR3.

V usage is TRBV5-6 and J usage is TRBJ2-7; 9 bases are a match to TRBD1. The CDR3 has 16 residues. In germline, CDR1 is SGHDT, CDR2 YYEEEE. Trimming took 3 bases from V and 4 from J; bases not matched to a gene: 11. CDR3 amino acids: CASSWGPDRGRYEQYV. The CDR3 DNA sequence: TGTGCCAGCAGCTGGGGCCCCGACAGGGGGAGGTACGAGCAGTACGTC.

This clone was detected a few times. The chain joins TRBV12-3 or TRBV12-4 to TRBJ1-1, with D perhaps TRBD1 (6 bases). The CDR3 has 13 amino acids. V lost 3 bases and J lost 4, with 9 bases in between. The CDR3 DNA reads as TGTGCCAGCAGTTTCCTAGGGGGCACTGAAGCTTTCTTT. Translated, it gives CASSFLGGTEAFF.

CDR3 nucleotide sequence: TGTGCCAGCAGCAACCCGGGACTAGCAGTTTGGGAGCAGTTCTTC. It yields the protein CASSNPGLAVWEQFF. The V call is TRBV7-2, the J call TRBJ2-1, with 9 bases fitting TRBD2. V dropped 5 bases and J dropped 10; count of bases not matched to a gene: 12. Germline V gene data show CDR1 as SGHTA and CDR2 as FQGNSA. The CDR3 is 15 amino acids.

J is TRBJ1-2 and V is TRBV6-6, with TRBD1 matching 8 bases. This CDR3 region has 16 residues. Germline V gives CDR1 MNHNY, CDR2 SVGAGI (reference sequence). Losses at the gene ends were 10 bases for V and 4 bases for J; bases not matched to a gene: 17. The CDR3 reads CAISSFQGAGSYGYTF. CDR3 in DNA: TGTGCCATCTCCTCATTTCAGGGGGCAGGGAGCTATGGCTACACCTTC.

The CDR3 coding sequence is TGTGCCAGCAGCTCCCGCAGGGTTATAGCCCAGCCCCAGCATTTT. It translates to CASSSRRVIAQPQHF. The J gene is TRBJ1-5, the V gene TRBV7-8; the D gene is possibly TRBD1 (5 bases). The germline CDR1 and CDR2 sequences are SGHVS and FQNEAQ. With 4 bases removed from V and 7 bases from J, the gap between germline ends came to 17 bases. The CDR3 totals 15 residues.

The chain carries TRBV5-1 and TRBJ1-1, with a weak D call TRBD1 (5 bases). CDR1 SGHRS and CDR2 YFSETQ come from the germline V gene. The V end lost 2 bases, the J end lost 5 bases, and 13 bases lay between the germline ends. The CDR3 loop spans 14 amino acids. As DNA, the CDR3 is TGCGCCAGCAGCTTCGAGGGACTCGGTACTGAAGCTTTCTTT. The encoded protein is CASSFEGLGTEAFF.

This clone occurred once. The gene calls are TRBV27 and TRBJ1-2, with TRBD1 identical over 7 bases. Germline-derived CDR1 and CDR2 are MNHEY and SMNVEV (reference sequence). Trimming took 3 bases from V and 7 from J; bases not matched to a gene: 5. CDR3 length: 13 amino acids. Written as DNA, the CDR3 is TGTGCCAGCAGTTTTAGAGGGGGCTCTGGCTACACCTTC. It translates to CASSFRGGSGYTF.

The count of this clone is one. The chain links TRBV18 to TRBJ1-2, with TRBD1 matching 7 bases. The CDR3 is 14 residues long. Trimming at V came to 6 bases and at J to 2 bases, leaving 6 bases not matched to a gene. CDR1 KGHSH and CDR2 LQKENI come from the germline V gene. CDR3 loop: CASSRGTANYGYTF. CDR3 sequence (DNA): TGTGCCAGCTCCCGGGGGACAGCCAACTATGGCTACACCTTC.

The chain couples TRBV28 to TRBJ1-5; 8 nucleotides agree with TRBD1. Looked up from germline, CDR1 is MDHEN and CDR2 is SYDVKM. The CDR3 is 14 residues long. Germline trimming cut 2 bases from V and 7 bases from J; bases unmatched to any gene: 4. CDR3 protein: CASSLQGAKQPQHF. DNA for the CDR3: TGTGCCAGCAGTTTACAGGGGGCGAAACAGCCCCAGCATTTT.

This clone was recorded once. This chain joins TRBV6-1 and TRBJ1-6; the match to TRBD1 covers 7 bases. J gave up 14 bases and V 0 bases, and 10 bases lay outside the gene matches. The CDR3 runs 15 residues. The germline CDR1 and CDR2 sequences are MNHNS and SASEGT. The CDR3 coding sequence is TGTGCCAGCAGTGAAGCAGCACAGGGGTGGGGCGCCCTCCACTTT. Translating it yields CASSEAAQGWGALHF.

The V gene is TRBV2, the J gene TRBJ1-6; D not certain. The CDR3 contains 15 residues. Looked up from germline, CDR1 is SNHLY and CDR2 is FYNNEI. Trimming cost V 4 bases and J 2 bases, with 9 bases left between them. The CDR3 here is CASSGGMAYNSPLHF. CDR3 DNA sequence: TGTGCCAGCAGTGGAGGAATGGCCTATAATTCACCCCTCCACTTT.

This clone was detected a few times. The J gene is TRBJ1-1, the V gene TRBV18, with D tentatively TRBD1 (6 bases). The CDR3 runs 13 residues. Germline CDR1 reads KGHSH; CDR2 reads LQKENI. V was shortened by 7 bases and J by 3 bases, with 12 bases between the two germline ends. The DNA of the CDR3 is TGTGCCAGCTACAATTCAGGGGACACTGAAGCTTTCTTT. This gives the protein CASYNSGDTEAFF.

The chain joins TRBV11-3 to TRBJ1-1, with D tentatively TRBD1 (5 bases). CDR3 size: 14 residues. The germline V gene has CDR1 SGHNT and CDR2 YENEEA. V lost 1 base and J lost 1, with 7 bases in between. In nucleotides, the CDR3 is TGTGCCAGCAGCTTAGGTGGGGGGAACACTGAAGCTTTCTTT. This codes for CASSLGGGNTEAFF. The whole variable domain, filled in from reference TRBV11-3 and TRBJ1-1, reads EAGVVQSPRYKIIEKKQPVAFWCNPISGHNTLYWYLQNLGQGPELLIRYENEEAVDDSQLPKDRFSAERLKGVDSTLKIQPAELGDSAVYLCASSLGGGNTEAFFGQGTRLTVV.

This clone came up a few times. V usage is TRBV3-1 (or the pseudogene TRBV3-2) and J usage is TRBJ2-3; D is unclear. CDR3 size: 13 residues. V gave up 1 base and J gave up 5 bases, with 7 bases separating them. Looked up from germline, CDR1 is LGHDT and CDR2 is YNNKEL (reference sequence). As DNA, the CDR3 is TGTGCCAGCAGCCAAGTTCCCGGAGATACGCAGTATTTT. Protein product: CASSQVPGDTQYF.

The chain recombines TRBV20-1 with TRBJ1-4; D is perhaps TRBD1 (6 bases). V was cut by 3 bases and J by 8 bases, with 16 bases left in between. This CDR3 is 14 amino acids long. Germline loops: CDR1 DFQATT, CDR2 SNEGSKA (reference sequence). CDR3 region: CSASRGGMREKLFF. In DNA form, the CDR3 reads TGCAGTGCTAGTAGAGGGGGGATGAGAGAAAAACTGTTTTTT.

The table lists this clone with many counts. V and J are TRBV7-2 and TRBJ2-3; D may be TRBD1 (5 bases). Trimming pared 5 bases from V and 4 bases from J, leaving 16 bases between. The CDR3 length is 15 residues. Germline-derived CDR1 and CDR2 are SGHTA and FQGNSA. This CDR3 is CASSAQGLGPDTQYF. DNA of the CDR3: TGTGCCAGCAGCGCCCAGGGTCTGGGGCCAGATACGCAGTATTTT.

The chain couples TRBV9 to TRBJ2-3; 10 bases match TRBD2. Germline V gene sequence: CDR1 SGDLS, CDR2 YYNGEE. V trimming: 4 bases; J trimming: 2 bases; junction bases outside the gene matches: 7. The CDR3 runs 16 residues. CDR3 protein: CASSFIAGGPTDTQYF. DNA for the CDR3: TGTGCCAGCAGCTTCATAGCGGGGGGACCCACAGATACGCAGTATTTT.

The chain recombines TRBV5-1 with TRBJ1-6, with D tentatively TRBD1 (6 bases). The CDR3 sequence is 16 residues long. Trimming cost V 0 bases and J 13 bases, with 20 bases left between them. CDR1 and CDR2 from the germline V gene are SGHRS and YFSETQ. CDR3 sequence reads: CASSLGSGGGQLPLHF. DNA of the CDR3: TGCGCCAGCAGCTTGGGTTCTGGGGGGGGCCAGCTCCCCCTCCACTTT.